This paragraph reports one T cell receptor (beta chain). Profiled with immunoSEQ multiplex PCR; TCRdb holds only in-frame clones, not every one. This repertoire includes about 140,000 clones. The data were obtained in a study of T cell responses to AZD1222 COVID-19 vaccine. Germline V gene lookup returns CDR1 LNHDA and CDR2 SQIVND (reference sequence). This CDR3 comprises 14 residues. V lost 10 bases and J lost 5, with 20 bases in between. The receptor was isolated from an adult in good health. The chain combines TRBV19 with TRBJ1-2, with a weak D call TRBD1 (5 bases). What was sequenced was peripheral blood. CDR3: CATRPGTGWYGYTF. The CDR3 DNA reads TGTGCCACCAGACCAGGGACCGGTTGGTATGGCTACACCTTC.